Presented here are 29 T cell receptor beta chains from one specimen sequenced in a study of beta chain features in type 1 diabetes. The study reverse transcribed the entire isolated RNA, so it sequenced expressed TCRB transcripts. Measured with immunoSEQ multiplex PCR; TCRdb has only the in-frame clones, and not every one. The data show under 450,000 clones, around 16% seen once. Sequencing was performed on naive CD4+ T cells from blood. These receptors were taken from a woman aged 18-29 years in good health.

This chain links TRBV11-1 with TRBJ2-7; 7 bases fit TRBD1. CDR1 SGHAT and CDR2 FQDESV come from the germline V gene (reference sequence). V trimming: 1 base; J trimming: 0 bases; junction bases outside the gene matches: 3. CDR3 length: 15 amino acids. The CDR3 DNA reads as TGTGCCAGCAGCTTAGAGACAGGGAGCTCCTACGAGCAGTACTTC. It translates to CASSLETGSSYEQYF.

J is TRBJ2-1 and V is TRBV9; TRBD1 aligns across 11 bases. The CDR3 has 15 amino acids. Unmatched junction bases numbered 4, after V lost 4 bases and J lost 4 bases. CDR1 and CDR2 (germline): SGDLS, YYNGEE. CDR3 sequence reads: CASSRGTGGYNEQFF. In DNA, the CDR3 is TGTGCCAGCAGCCGGGGGACAGGGGGTTACAATGAGCAGTTCTTC.

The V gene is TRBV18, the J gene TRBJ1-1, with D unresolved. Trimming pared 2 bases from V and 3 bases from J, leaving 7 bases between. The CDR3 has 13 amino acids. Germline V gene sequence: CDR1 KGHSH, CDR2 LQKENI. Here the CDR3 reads CASSPGEYTEAFF. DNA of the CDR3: TGTGCCAGCTCACCAGGGGAGTACACTGAAGCTTTCTTT. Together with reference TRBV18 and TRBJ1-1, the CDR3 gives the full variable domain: NAGVMQNPRHLVRRRGQEARLRCSPMKGHSHVYWYRQLPEEGLKFMVYLQKENIIDESGMPKERFSAEFPKEGPSILRIQQVVRGDSAAYFCASSPGEYTEAFFGQGTRLTVV.

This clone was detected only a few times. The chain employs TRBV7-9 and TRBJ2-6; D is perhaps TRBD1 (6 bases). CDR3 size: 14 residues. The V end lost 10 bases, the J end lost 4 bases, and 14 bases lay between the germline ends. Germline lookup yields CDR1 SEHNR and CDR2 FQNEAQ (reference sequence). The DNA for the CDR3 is TGTGCCACCAATCAGGGGTCCGGGGCCAACGTCCTGACTTTC. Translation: CATNQGSGANVLTF. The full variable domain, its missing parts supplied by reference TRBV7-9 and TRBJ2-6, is DTGVSQNPRHKITKRGQNVTFRCDPISEHNRLYWYRQTLGQGPEFLTYFQNEAQLEKSRLLSDRFSAERPKGSFSTLEIQRTEQGDSAMYLCATNQGSGANVLTFGAGSRLTVL.

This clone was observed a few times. The CDR3: CASSLSWDRTYEQYF. The CDR3 coding sequence is TGTGCCAGCAGCTTATCCTGGGACAGAACCTACGAGCAGTACTTC. The chain uses TRBV11-2 and TRBJ2-7; 7 nucleotides line up with TRBD1. This CDR3 contains 15 residues. V shed 2 bases, J shed 2 bases, and the junction held 6 bases outside the gene matches. The germline CDR1 and CDR2 sequences are SGHAT and FQNNGV.

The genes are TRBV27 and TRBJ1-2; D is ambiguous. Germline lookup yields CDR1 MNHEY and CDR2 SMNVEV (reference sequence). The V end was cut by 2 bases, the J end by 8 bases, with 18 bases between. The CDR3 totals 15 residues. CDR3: CASSLNGSPDSGYTF. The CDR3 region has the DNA TGTGCCAGCAGTTTAAATGGCTCGCCGGACTCCGGCTACACCTTC.

The CDR3 reads CASGLAGRLETQYF. The CDR3 bases are TGTGCCAGCGGCCTAGCGGGACGGCTGGAGACCCAGTACTTC. The chain employs TRBV28 and TRBJ2-5; 9 bases match TRBD2. V shed 8 bases and J 5 bases; nucleotides not matched to a gene: 9. This CDR3 is built from 14 residues. The germline V gene encodes CDR1 MDHEN and CDR2 SYDVKM.

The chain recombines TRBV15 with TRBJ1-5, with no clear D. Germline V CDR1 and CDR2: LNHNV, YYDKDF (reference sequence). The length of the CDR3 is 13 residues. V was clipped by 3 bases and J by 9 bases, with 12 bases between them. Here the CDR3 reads CATSSDSSRPQHF. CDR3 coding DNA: TGTGCCACCAGCAGTGATTCCAGTCGGCCCCAGCATTTT.

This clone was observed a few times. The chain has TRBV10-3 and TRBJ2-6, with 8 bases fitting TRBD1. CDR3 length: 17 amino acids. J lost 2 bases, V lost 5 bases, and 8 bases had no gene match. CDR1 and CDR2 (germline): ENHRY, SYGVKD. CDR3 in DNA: TGTGCCATCAGTAACCGGGACAGGACGCCTGGGGCCAACGTCCTGACTTTC. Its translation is CAISNRDRTPGANVLTF.

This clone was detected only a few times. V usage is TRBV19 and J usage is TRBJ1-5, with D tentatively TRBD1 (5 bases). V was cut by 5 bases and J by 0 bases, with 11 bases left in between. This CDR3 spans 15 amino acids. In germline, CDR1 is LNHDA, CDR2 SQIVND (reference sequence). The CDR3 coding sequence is TGTGCCAGTAGTGGTCCCGGGGGTAGCAATCAGCCCCAGCATTTT. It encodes CASSGPGGSNQPQHF.

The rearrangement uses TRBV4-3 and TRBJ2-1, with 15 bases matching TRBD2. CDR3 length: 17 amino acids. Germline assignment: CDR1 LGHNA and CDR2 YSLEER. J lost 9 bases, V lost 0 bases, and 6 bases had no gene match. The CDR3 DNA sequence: TGCGCCAGCAGCCAAGATCTGGGACTAGCGGGAGGATTTGAGCAGTTCTTC. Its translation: CASSQDLGLAGGFEQFF.

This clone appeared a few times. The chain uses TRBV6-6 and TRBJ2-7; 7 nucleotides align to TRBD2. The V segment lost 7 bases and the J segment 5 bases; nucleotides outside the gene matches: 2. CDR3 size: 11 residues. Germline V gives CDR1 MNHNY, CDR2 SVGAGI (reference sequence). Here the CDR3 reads CASTREDEQYF. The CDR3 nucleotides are TGTGCCAGCACCCGGGAGGACGAGCAGTACTTC.

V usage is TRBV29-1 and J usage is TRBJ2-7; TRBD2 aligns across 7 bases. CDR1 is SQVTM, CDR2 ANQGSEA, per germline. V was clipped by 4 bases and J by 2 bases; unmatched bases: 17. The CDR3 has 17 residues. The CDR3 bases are TGCAGCGTTGGGAGGACATATTCTAGCGGAAAGACCTACGAGCAGTACTTC. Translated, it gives CSVGRTYSSGKTYEQYF.

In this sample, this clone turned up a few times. In DNA form, the CDR3 reads TGCGCCAGCAGCTTACGGACTAGCGGGAGGTACAATGAGCAGTTCTTC. It is translated as CASSLRTSGRYNEQFF. The rearrangement joins TRBV5-1 to TRBJ2-1; 14 nucleotides agree with TRBD2. The CDR3 has 16 amino acids. The junction had 2 bases not matched to a gene; V was cut back by 2 bases and J by 4 bases. Germline V CDR1 and CDR2: SGHRS, YFSETQ.

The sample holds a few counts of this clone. DNA for the CDR3: TGTGCCAGCAGTTTACCACAGGGCTCTGGGGCCAACGTCCTGACTTTC. It translates to CASSLPQGSGANVLTF. The chain couples TRBV28 to TRBJ2-6; D is possibly TRBD1 (6 bases). From germline, CDR1 is MDHEN and CDR2 SYDVKM. This CDR3 comprises 16 residues. V lost 2 bases and J 0 bases, leaving 8 bases between the germline ends.

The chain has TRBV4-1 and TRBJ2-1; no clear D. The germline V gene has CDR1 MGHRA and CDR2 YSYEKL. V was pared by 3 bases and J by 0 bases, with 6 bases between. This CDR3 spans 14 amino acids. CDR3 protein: CASSHRDSYNEQFF. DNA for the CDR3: TGCGCCAGCAGCCATAGAGACTCCTACAATGAGCAGTTCTTC.

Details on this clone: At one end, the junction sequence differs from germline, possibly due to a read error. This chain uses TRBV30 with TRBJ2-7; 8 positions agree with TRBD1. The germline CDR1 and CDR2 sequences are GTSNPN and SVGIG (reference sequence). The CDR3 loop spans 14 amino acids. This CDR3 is CAWRIQGAYYEQYF. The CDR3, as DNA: TGTGCGTGGAGGATCCAGGGGGCCTACTACGAGCAGTACTTC. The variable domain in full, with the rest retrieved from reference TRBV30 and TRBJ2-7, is SQTIHQWPATLVQPVGSPLSLECTVEGTSNPNLYWYRQAAGRGLQLLFYSVGIGQISSEVPQNLSASRPQDRQFILSSKKLLLSDSGFYLCAWRIQGAYYEQYFGPGTRLTVT.

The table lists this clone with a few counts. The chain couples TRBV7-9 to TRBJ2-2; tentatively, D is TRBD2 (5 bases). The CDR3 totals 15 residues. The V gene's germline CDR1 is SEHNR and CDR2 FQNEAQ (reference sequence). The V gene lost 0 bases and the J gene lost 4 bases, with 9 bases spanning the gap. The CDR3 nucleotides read TGTGCCAGCAGCTTAGCGTCGGCGGGCACCGGGGAGCTGTTTTTT. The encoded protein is CASSLASAGTGELFF.

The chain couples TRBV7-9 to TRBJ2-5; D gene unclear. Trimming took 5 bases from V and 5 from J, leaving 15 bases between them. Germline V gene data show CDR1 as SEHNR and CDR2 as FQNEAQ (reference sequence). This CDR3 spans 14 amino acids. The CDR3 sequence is CASSGYLGPETQYF. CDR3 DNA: TGTGCCAGCAGCGGGTACTTGGGCCCCGAGACCCAGTACTTC.

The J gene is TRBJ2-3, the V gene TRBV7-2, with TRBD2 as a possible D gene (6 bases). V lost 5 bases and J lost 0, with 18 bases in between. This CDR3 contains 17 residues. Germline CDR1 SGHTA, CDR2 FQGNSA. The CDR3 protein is CASSLVAGIASTDTQYF. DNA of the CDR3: TGTGCCAGCAGCCTAGTCGCGGGGATAGCTAGCACAGATACGCAGTATTTT.

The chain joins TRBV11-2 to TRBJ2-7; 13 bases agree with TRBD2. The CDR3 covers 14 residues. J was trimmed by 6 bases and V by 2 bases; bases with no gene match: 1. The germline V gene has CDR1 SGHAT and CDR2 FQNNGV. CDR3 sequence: CASSLTSGRVEQYF. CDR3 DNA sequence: TGTGCCAGCAGCTTAACTAGCGGGAGGGTCGAGCAGTACTTC.

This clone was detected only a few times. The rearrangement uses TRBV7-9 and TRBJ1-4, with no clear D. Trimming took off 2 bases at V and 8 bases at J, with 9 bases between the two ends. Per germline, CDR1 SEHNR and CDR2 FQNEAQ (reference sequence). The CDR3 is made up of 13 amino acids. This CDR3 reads CASSLPVAEKLFF. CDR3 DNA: TGTGCCAGCAGCTTACCGGTTGCGGAAAAACTGTTTTTT.

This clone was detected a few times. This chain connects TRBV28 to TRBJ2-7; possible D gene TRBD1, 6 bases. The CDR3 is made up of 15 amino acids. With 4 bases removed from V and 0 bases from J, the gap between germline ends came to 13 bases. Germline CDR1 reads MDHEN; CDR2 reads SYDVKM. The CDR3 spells CASSSRQVSSYEQYF. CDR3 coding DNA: TGTGCCAGCAGTTCTAGACAGGTTAGCTCCTACGAGCAGTACTTC.

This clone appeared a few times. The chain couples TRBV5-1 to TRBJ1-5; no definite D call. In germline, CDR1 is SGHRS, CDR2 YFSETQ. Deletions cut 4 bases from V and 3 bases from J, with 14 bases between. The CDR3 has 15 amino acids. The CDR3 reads CASSPGGINNQPQHF. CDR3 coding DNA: TGCGCCAGCAGCCCTGGAGGAATTAACAATCAGCCCCAGCATTTT. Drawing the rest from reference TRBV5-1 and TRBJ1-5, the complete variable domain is KAGVTQTPRYLIKTRGQQVTLSCSPISGHRSVSWYQQTPGQGLQFLFEYFSETQRNKGNFPGRFSGRQFSNSRSEMNVSTLELGDSALYLCASSPGGINNQPQHFGDGTRLSIL.

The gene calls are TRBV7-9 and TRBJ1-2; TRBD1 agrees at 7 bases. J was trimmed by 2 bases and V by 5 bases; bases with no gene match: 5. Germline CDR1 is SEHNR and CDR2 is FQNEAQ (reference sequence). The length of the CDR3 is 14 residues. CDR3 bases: TGTGCCAGCAGCCTCGGGACAGAGAACTATGGCTACACCTTC. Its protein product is CASSLGTENYGYTF.

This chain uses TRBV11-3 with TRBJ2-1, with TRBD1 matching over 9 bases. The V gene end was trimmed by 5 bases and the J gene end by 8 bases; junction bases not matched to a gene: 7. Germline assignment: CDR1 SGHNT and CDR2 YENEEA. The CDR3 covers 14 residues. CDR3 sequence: CASSPGTGYDEQFF. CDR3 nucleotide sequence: TGTGCCAGCAGCCCTGGGACAGGGTATGATGAGCAGTTCTTC.

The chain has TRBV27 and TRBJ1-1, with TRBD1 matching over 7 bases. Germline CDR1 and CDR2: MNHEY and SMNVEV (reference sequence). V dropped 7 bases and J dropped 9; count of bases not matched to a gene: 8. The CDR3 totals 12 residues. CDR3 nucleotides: TGTGCCAGCACCACCAGACAGGGCAAAGCTTTCTTT. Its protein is CASTTRQGKAFF.

The CDR3 spells CASSSGQLNQPQHF. The DNA for the CDR3 is TGTGCCAGCAGCTCCGGACAGTTAAATCAGCCCCAGCATTTT. The rearrangement links TRBV7-3 to TRBJ1-5, with D perhaps TRBD1 (6 bases). The CDR3 covers 14 residues. Germline CDR1 SGHTA, CDR2 FQGTGA. The V end was cut by 4 bases, the J end by 4 bases, with 11 bases between.

CDR3 sequence reads: CASRPDSAGTEAFF. DNA for the CDR3: TGTGCCAGCAGGCCGGACTCTGCGGGCACTGAAGCTTTCTTT. J is TRBJ1-1 and V is TRBV2, with D uncertain. Germline V gives CDR1 SNHLY, CDR2 FYNNEI. The CDR3 covers 14 residues. The V and J ends lost 6 bases and 4 bases respectively, with 15 bases between them.